This T cell receptor (beta chain) was captured by sequencing in a study of blood T cell repertoires in COVID-19 (TCRdb year 2020). Regarding the research as a whole: Samples covering the acute and convalescent phases of COVID-19 were provided by collaborators in the United States, Italy and Spain. The material from the prospective study consisted of cDNA or gDNA derived from T cells, B-cell-depleted T cells, or PBMCs. The dataset comprised deeply sampled blood TCRbeta repertoires from subjects exposed to, actively infected with, or recovered from COVID-19. The repertoires were made available in a free public database intended to serve as a resource for research on the immune response to SARS-CoV-2. Samples were obtained from the ongoing ImmuneRACE study (first 160 participants) and from 950 to 1,500 subjects provided by 6 global collaborators. A de-identified subject ID, COVID-19 status, age in years and sex were almost always included in the sample metadata. Where HLA class I and class II types were available, the types were taken from metadata supplied by the sample provider, not from assay-based typing. Study-level results and caveats: The amount of clinical and demographic metadata varied by source and participant and was provided uncurated.

TCRbeta CDR3 regions were amplified from genomic DNA using the immunoSEQ Assay, a bias-controlled multiplex PCR. On the study's bioinformatics: Within the assay, amplification of reference gene primers was used to estimate how many nucleated cells each sample contained. Sequence reads were collapsed and filtered to measure the absolute abundance of every unique TCRbeta CDR3 rearrangement. For each sample, productive Simpson clonality was calculated by taking the square root of Simpson's diversity index across productive rearrangements. TCRdb provides this immuneACCESS table in a form limited to in-frame rearrangements. Some clones are lacking; in checked studies, under half of them reflect an unresolved V gene, and why the rest are absent is not known. V and J calls and clone size come straight from that table; D and trimming were deduced from the DNA. In all, the sample holds around 250,000 clones, and about 85% of those were seen once. The leading ten clones occupy about 3.6% of the sample.

Relative to germline, V is 5 bases shorter and J is 7 bases shorter, with 12 bases between their ends. From its cysteine to its phenylalanine, the CDR3 spans 14 amino acids. The retained sequence is limited to the CDR3, 42 bases, with the frame set at the first base. CDR1 and CDR2 were assigned from the germline V gene (reference sequence) as MNHEY and SMNVEV. Each collaborating institution followed its own protocols to collect whole blood in K2EDTA tubes. For TCRbeta analysis, collaborators shipped samples in one of three forms: frozen whole blood, isolated PBMCs, or DNA extracted from either of those sample types. On this clone itself: Its target antigen remains unknown. Base qualities were left out, and no much larger clone turns up one base away.

This TCR was sampled from a man aged 18-30 years with active or convalescent COVID-19. The sample was peripheral blood. The rearrangement combines TRBV27 with TRBJ1-6, with the identity of the D gene unclear. The CDR3 in this case is CASSPSYSNSPLHF. The nucleotides are TGTGCCAGCAGTCCGTCATACAGCAATTCACCCCTCCACTTT.